Given below is one T cell receptor beta chain in context. Its antigen is unidentified. Measured with immunoSEQ multiplex PCR; TCRdb has only the in-frame clones, and not every one. The sample comprises about 320,000 clones, roughly 88% of which are singletons, and over 5% rests with the top ten. The record originates from a study of Ad26.COV2.S vaccination and SARS-CoV-2 variants. Study summary: Once, or twice with 56 days between doses, Ad26.COV2.S was given intramuscularly.

Treatment defined: some 19 received Ad26.COV2.S at low or high dose, single or two shots; roughly five received placebo; per-sample allocation not given. Collection of the samples took place on day 63 after the first injection of vaccine or placebo. The germline V gene encodes CDR1 SGHVS and CDR2 FQNEAQ. The CDR3 is made up of 16 amino acids. V shed 0 bases, J shed 5 bases, and the junction held 3 bases outside the gene matches. Findings of the study overall: Total T cell responses were possibly underestimated by TCR breadth and depth analyses.

The specimen comprised peripheral blood, sampled in a trial of Ad26.COV2.S vaccine versus placebo. The chain employs TRBV7-8 and TRBJ2-1; the match to TRBD2 covers 11 bases. This TCR was sampled from a person between 18 and 60 years old who received the Ad26.COV2.S COVID-19 vaccine or a placebo. The CDR3 region has the DNA TGTGCCAGCAGCTTAGCGGGTAGCGGGAGGGACAATGAGCAGTTCTTC. As protein: CASSLAGSGRDNEQFF.